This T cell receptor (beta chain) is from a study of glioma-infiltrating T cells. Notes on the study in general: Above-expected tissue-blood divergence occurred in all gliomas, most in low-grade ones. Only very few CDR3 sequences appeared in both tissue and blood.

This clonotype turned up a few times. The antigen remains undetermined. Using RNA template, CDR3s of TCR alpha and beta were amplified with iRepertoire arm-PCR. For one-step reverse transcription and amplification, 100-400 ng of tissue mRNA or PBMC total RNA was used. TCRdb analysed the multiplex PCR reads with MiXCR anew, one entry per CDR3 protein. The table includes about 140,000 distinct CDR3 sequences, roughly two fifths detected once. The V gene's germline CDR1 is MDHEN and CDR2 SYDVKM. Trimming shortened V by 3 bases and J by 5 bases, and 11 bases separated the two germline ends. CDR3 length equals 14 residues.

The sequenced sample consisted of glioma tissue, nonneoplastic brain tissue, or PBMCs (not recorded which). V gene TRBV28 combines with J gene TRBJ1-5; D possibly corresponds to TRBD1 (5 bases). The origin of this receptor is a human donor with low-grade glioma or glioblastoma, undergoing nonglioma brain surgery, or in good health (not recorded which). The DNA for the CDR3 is TGTGCCAGCAGTTTGAGAATGGGGGATCAGCCCCAGCATTTT. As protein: CASSLRMGDQPQHF.